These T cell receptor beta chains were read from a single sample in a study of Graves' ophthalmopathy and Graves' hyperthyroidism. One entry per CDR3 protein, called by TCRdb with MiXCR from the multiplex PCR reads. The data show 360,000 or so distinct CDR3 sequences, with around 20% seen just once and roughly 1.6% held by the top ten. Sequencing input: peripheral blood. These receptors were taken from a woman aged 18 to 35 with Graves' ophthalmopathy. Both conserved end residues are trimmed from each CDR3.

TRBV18 ASSTIGETQY
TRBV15 ATRPQGAGKETQY
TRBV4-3 ASSQGARDRGREQY
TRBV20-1 SARANRIPYEQY
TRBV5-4 AGSAEGRGETQY
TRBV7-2 ASSLGVNTGELF
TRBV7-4 ASSRDRGKRGTEAF
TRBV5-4 ASSGKEYTEAF
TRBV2 ASSPARGGAEQY
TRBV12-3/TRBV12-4 ASSLGRVGYT
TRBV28 ASRLQGHNQPQH
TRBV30 AAPSLGQAATAF
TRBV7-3 ASSLTPASGQETQY
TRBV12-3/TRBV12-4 ASSFPPGQGVQTQY
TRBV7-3 ASSFTYNSPLH
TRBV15 ATSREGQGGNGYT
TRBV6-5 ASSYSNRQETQY
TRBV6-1 AGGTGKGGELF
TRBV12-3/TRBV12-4 ASRDSEFSPLH
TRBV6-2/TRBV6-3 ASSSTGTTLYEQY
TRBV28 ASSFLGPPGYEQY
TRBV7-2 ASSRDSSPLH
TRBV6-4 ASSASTGRDQPQH
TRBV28 ASSPFLGLGIYEQY